A single sample is the source of the 20 T cell receptor beta chains below, sequenced in a study of monozygotic twins with cystic fibrosis. TCRdb's table, derived via immunoSEQ multiplex PCR, lists solely in-frame clones and lacks some. The sample has approximately 14,000 clones; roughly 98% are singletons. The sample was blood. The receptors originated from a girl aged 2-10 years with cystic fibrosis.

V is TRBV5-4 and J is TRBJ2-2; the match to TRBD2 covers 9 bases. With 4 bases clipped from V and 3 bases from J, the junction kept 4 bases outside the gene matches. This CDR3 contains 15 residues. The germline gives CDR1 SGHNT, CDR2 YYREEE (reference sequence). The CDR3 DNA follows: TGTGCCAGCAGCCTAGCGGGATATGACACCGGGGAGCTGTTTTTT. It is translated as CASSLAGYDTGELFF. Full variable domain (rest looked up from reference TRBV5-4 and TRBJ2-2): ETGVTQSPTHLIKTRGQQVTLRCSSQSGHNTVSWYQQALGQGPQFIFQYYREEENGRGNFPPRFSGLQFPNYSSELNVNALELDDSALYLCASSLAGYDTGELFFGEGSRLTVL.

The chain recombines TRBV5-4 with TRBJ1-4, with TRBD1 matching over 8 bases. The CDR3 runs to 16 residues. V lost 4 bases to trimming and J lost 3 bases; unmatched junction nucleotides: 8. Germline CDR1 reads SGHNT; CDR2 reads YYREEE (reference sequence). The CDR3 region is CASSAGGQGANEKLFF. The CDR3 DNA follows: TGTGCCAGCAGCGCGGGTGGACAGGGTGCTAATGAAAAACTGTTTTTT.

This sequence joins TRBV7-2 and TRBJ2-5; D unresolved. The CDR3 is 14 amino acids. Germline assignment: CDR1 SGHTA and CDR2 FQGNSA. Trimming pared 5 bases from V and 1 base from J, leaving 11 bases between. Here the CDR3 reads CASSPYPVQETQYF. CDR3 coding DNA: TGTGCCAGCAGCCCCTATCCCGTCCAAGAGACCCAGTACTTC.

The rearrangement links TRBV7-2 to TRBJ2-5; TRBD2 matches at 12 bases. This CDR3 has 16 residues. Trimming at V came to 3 bases and at J to 1 base, leaving 3 bases not matched to a gene. Germline CDR1 and CDR2: SGHTA and FQGNSA. The CDR3 protein is CASSLSSGRAQETQYF. The DNA of the CDR3 is TGTGCCAGCAGCTTGTCTAGCGGGAGGGCCCAAGAGACCCAGTACTTC.

This chain connects TRBV7-2 to TRBJ1-1; no definite D call. Germline CDR1 and CDR2: SGHTA and FQGNSA. The CDR3 consists of 15 residues. The V and J ends lost 5 bases and 0 bases respectively, with 13 bases between them. In DNA, the CDR3 is TGTGCCAGCAGCACCTGGAGGTCCATGAACACTGAAGCTTTCTTT. Translating gives CASSTWRSMNTEAFF.

V usage is TRBV7-9 and J usage is TRBJ1-2; possibly TRBD1 for D (6 bases). The germline V and J ends were trimmed by 7 bases and 6 bases, with 21 bases remaining between them. This CDR3 comprises 15 residues. CDR1 is SEHNR, CDR2 FQNEAQ, per germline (reference sequence). The CDR3 nucleotides read TGTGCCAGCACCCCTCCACGGGACACCTACCATGGCTACACCTTC. This translates into CASTPPRDTYHGYTF.

The gene calls are TRBV7-8 and TRBJ2-1, with TRBD2 matching 12 bases. The CDR3 sequence is 13 residues long. The J segment lost 14 bases and the V segment lost 4 bases, leaving 6 bases of the junction unmatched. Germline V gives CDR1 SGHVS, CDR2 FQNEAQ. CDR3 bases: TGTGCCAGCAGCTCCGCTAGCGGGAGGGCCGAGTTCTTC. Translated, it gives CASSSASGRAEFF.

This chain links TRBV9 with TRBJ1-1; 9 bases are shared with TRBD1. V gave up 3 bases and J gave up 6 bases; unmatched junction bases: 6. The CDR3 loop spans 14 amino acids. Germline CDR1 is SGDLS and CDR2 is YYNGEE. The CDR3 sequence: CASSATGGSPEAFF. CDR3 nucleotides: TGTGCCAGCAGCGCAACAGGGGGCAGCCCTGAAGCTTTCTTT.

The chain links TRBV7-8 to TRBJ2-1; D is undetermined. This CDR3 has 14 residues. In germline, CDR1 is SGHVS, CDR2 FQNEAQ. Between the trimmed V and J ends, which lost 6 bases and 7 bases, there was a span of 16 bases. This CDR3 reads CASRLGWTQNEQFF. The CDR3 DNA follows: TGTGCCAGCAGATTGGGGTGGACCCAGAATGAGCAGTTCTTC. Full variable domain (missing parts from reference TRBV7-8 and TRBJ2-1): GAGVSQSPRYKVAKRGQDVALRCDPISGHVSLFWYQQALGQGPEFLTYFQNEAQLDKSGLPSDRFFAERPEGSVSTLKIQRTQQEDSAVYLCASRLGWTQNEQFFGPGTRLTVL.

The chain employs TRBV5-1 and TRBJ2-6; D ambiguous. The CDR3 is 17 residues long. Germline CDR1 and CDR2: SGHRS and YFSETQ. Between the trimmed V and J ends, which lost 0 bases and 2 bases, there was a span of 12 bases. CDR3 coding DNA: TGCGCCAGCAGCTTGGATCTTCTCCGGGCTGGGGCCAACGTCCTGACTTTC. The encoded protein is CASSLDLLRAGANVLTF.

The gene calls are TRBV28 and TRBJ1-4, with no clear D. Trimming cost V 3 bases and J 2 bases, with 22 bases left between them. The CDR3 spans 19 residues. From germline, CDR1 is MDHEN and CDR2 SYDVKM. This chain's CDR3 is CASSFRVGLPKDTNEKLFF. In nucleotides, the CDR3 is TGTGCCAGCAGTTTTAGGGTTGGACTTCCAAAGGACACTAATGAAAAACTGTTTTTT.

The table lists this clone with a count of one. The chain carries TRBV5-4 and TRBJ2-7; a possible D gene is TRBD2 (6 bases). Germline loops: CDR1 SGHNT, CDR2 YYREEE (reference sequence). Trimming left V 4 bases short and J 0 bases short, with 17 bases between. The CDR3 extends over 16 amino acids. The CDR3 nucleotides read TGTGCCAGCAGCAATGGCCGGCGGGAACGCTCCTACGAGCAGTACTTC. It translates to CASSNGRRERSYEQYF.

V and J are TRBV7-9 and TRBJ2-2, with TRBD1 identical over 9 bases. The V gene end was trimmed by 0 bases and the J gene end by 5 bases; junction bases not matched to a gene: 1. This CDR3 has 15 residues. Germline V CDR1 and CDR2: SEHNR, FQNEAQ (reference sequence). CDR3 bases: TGTGCCAGCAGCTTAGCACAGGGGGCAACCGGGGAGCTGTTTTTT. It yields the protein CASSLAQGATGELFF.

The rearrangement links TRBV9 to TRBJ1-1; 7 positions match TRBD1. The CDR3 totals 16 residues. Germline V lookup: CDR1 SGDLS, CDR2 YYNGEE. The V segment lost 0 bases and the J segment 3 bases; nucleotides outside the gene matches: 8. The CDR3 loop is CASSVGPQGSDTEAFF. The DNA for the CDR3 is TGTGCCAGCAGCGTAGGACCACAGGGGAGTGACACTGAAGCTTTCTTT.

The chain is built from TRBV5-6 and TRBJ2-1; 10 nucleotides line up with TRBD2. Germline assignment: CDR1 SGHDT and CDR2 YYEEEE. This CDR3 region has 15 residues. With V trimmed by 4 bases and J by 7 bases, 8 bases remained unmatched. The chain's CDR3 is CASSITSGTGNEQFF. As DNA, the CDR3 is TGTGCCAGCAGCATTACTAGCGGGACGGGGAATGAGCAGTTCTTC.

V is TRBV2 and J is TRBJ2-2; 7 bases align to TRBD1. Per the germline V gene, CDR1 is SNHLY and CDR2 is FYNNEI. The CDR3 is 15 residues long. Trimming at V came to 6 bases and at J to 0 bases, leaving 4 bases not matched to a gene. The DNA for the CDR3 is TGTGCCAGCAGGACGGGACAGTCGAACACCGGGGAGCTGTTTTTT. Translation: CASRTGQSNTGELFF.

V and J are TRBV18 and TRBJ1-5; 9 bases are shared with TRBD1. Per the germline V gene, CDR1 is KGHSH and CDR2 is LQKENI. This CDR3 has 17 residues. Unmatched junction bases numbered 6, after V lost 2 bases and J lost 1 base. The CDR3 region is CASSPYATGGSNQPQHF. The CDR3 DNA is TGTGCCAGCTCACCATACGCGACAGGGGGAAGCAATCAGCCCCAGCATTTT.

This chain joins TRBV6-1 and TRBJ1-1, with D perhaps matching TRBD1 (6 bases). The CDR3 extends over 14 amino acids. V shed 6 bases and J shed 4 bases, with 15 bases lying between them. CDR1 MNHNS and CDR2 SASEGT come from the germline V gene. Written as DNA, the CDR3 is TGTGCCAGCAGGAGGAGGGGGGGGAGCACTGAAGCTTTCTTT. This sequence encodes CASRRRGGSTEAFF.

The rearrangement joins TRBV7-6 to TRBJ2-3; 7 bases match TRBD2. This CDR3 comprises 14 residues. V was clipped by 8 bases and J by 4 bases; unmatched bases: 9. The germline V gene encodes CDR1 SGHVS and CDR2 FNYEAQ. The CDR3 coding sequence is TGTGCCAGCGCCCTGGCGGGAGCAGCAGATACGCAGTATTTT. Translated, it gives CASALAGAADTQYF.

The rearrangement uses TRBV19 and TRBJ1-1; D call uncertain. CDR1 LNHDA and CDR2 SQIVND come from the germline V gene (reference sequence). V dropped 3 bases and J dropped 1 base, with 12 bases sitting between them. The CDR3 extends over 15 amino acids. CDR3 coding DNA: TGTGCCAGTAGTATCAACCGGGAAACGAACACTGAAGCTTTCTTT. It encodes CASSINRETNTEAFF.